This TCR beta chain was observed in a study of regulatory T cells in long-lasting Graves disease. Overall study results and limits: The study found lower TCR diversity in persistent Graves' patients than in newly diagnosed ones. Whereas 966 public clonotypes were shared by new patients, persistent patients shared more, at a few thousand. Preferential use of TRBV28, TRBJ1-2 and TRBJ2-5 was seen in persistent disease.

Combining iRepertoire HTBI primers with Arm-PCR of CDR3 regions, the authors built TCR beta libraries. Each CDR3 protein gets one entry after TCRdb re-called the multiplex PCR reads with MiXCR. This sample has 400,000 to 500,000 distinct CDR3 sequences, with roughly a fifth found just once. Germline loops: CDR1 MNHEY, CDR2 SVGAGI. The CDR3 contains 13 residues. Trimming removed 0 bases at V and 10 bases at J, with 13 bases between. A remark on this clonotype: The antigen remains unidentified. The likely explanation is a read error, given a far larger clone one base away.

Time point noted: persistent/refractory GD, antithyroid drugs over 5 years with positive TRAb. Preparation of the TCR library used RNA extracted from PBMCs. Here the sequenced sample was peripheral blood mononuclear cells (PBMCs), taken when the disease was refractory, from a patient treated with antithyroid drugs. The J gene is TRBJ2-7, the V gene TRBV6-5; D call uncertain. This TCR was recovered from a female donor with Graves disease. CDR3 loop: CASSYSTESDQYF. The CDR3 nucleotides read TGTGCCAGCAGTTACTCGACCGAGTCCGACCAGTACTTC.